The clone carrying this T cell receptor (beta chain) came up a few times. This sample is drawn from a study of blood T cell repertoires in COVID-19. Study information: The study drew acute and convalescent COVID-19 samples from the United States, Italy and Spain. Sources were T cells, B-cell-depleted T cells, or PBMCs; the material itself was cDNA or gDNA.

Authors' analysis steps: It was from reference gene primer amplification that nucleated cell counts were estimated. Profiled with immunoSEQ multiplex PCR; TCRdb holds only in-frame clones, not every one. V and J calls and clone size are given by that table; D and trimming were obtained from the DNA. The data contain some 250,000 clones, about 86% of them singletons. Sequencing used peripheral blood. This TCR was sampled from a woman at least 80 years old with acute or convalescent COVID-19.

CDR3 sequence reads: CASSPETGGSNSPLHF. CDR3 coding DNA: TGTGCCAGCTCACCAGAGACAGGGGGCTCGAATTCACCCCTCCACTTT. The V and J genes are TRBV18 and TRBJ1-6; TRBD1 agrees at 10 bases. V dropped 2 bases and J dropped 7; count of bases not matched to a gene: 5. The CDR3 runs 16 residues. Per the germline V gene, CDR1 is KGHSH and CDR2 is LQKENI.